The 24 T cell receptor beta chains below all came from one sample that was sequenced in a study of CD8+ T cells in alopecia areata. The sequencing template was cDNA reverse transcribed from extracted RNA. Clones were sequenced by immunoSEQ multiplex PCR, and TCRdb holds only the in-frame ones, with some missing. The table shows hundreds of thousands of clones, with less than 80% occurring only once. The source was CD4+ T cells sorted from blood, collected at week 0. These receptors were collected from a human donor with alopecia areata.

The chain carries TRBV7-2 and TRBJ2-7; 9 nucleotides match TRBD2. The V segment lost 3 bases and the J segment 7 bases; nucleotides outside the gene matches: 7. The CDR3 covers 14 residues. Germline assignment: CDR1 SGHTA and CDR2 FQGNSA. The CDR3: CASSFPGLAWEQYF. For the CDR3, the DNA is TGTGCCAGCAGCTTCCCGGGACTAGCATGGGAGCAGTACTTC.

The chain uses TRBV7-9 and TRBJ2-3; possibly TRBD2 for D (6 bases). With 1 base removed from V and 6 bases from J, the gap between germline ends came to 14 bases. The CDR3 is made up of 15 amino acids. Germline V gene lookup returns CDR1 SEHNR and CDR2 FQNEAQ (reference sequence). CDR3 sequence: CASSLESQGGDTQYF. The CDR3 nucleotides are TGTGCCAGCAGCTTAGAATCGCAGGGAGGCGATACGCAGTATTTT.

This clone was seen a handful of times. The rearrangement links TRBV29-1 to TRBJ2-5; possibly TRBD1 for D (5 bases). V was clipped by 5 bases and J by 5 bases, with 9 bases between them. This CDR3 is built from 11 residues. Per germline, CDR1 SQVTM and CDR2 ANQGSEA. Written as DNA, the CDR3 is TGCAGCGTTTGGGCAGGGGAGACCCAGTACTTC. This sequence encodes CSVWAGETQYF.

There are a few counts of this clone. The gene calls are TRBV29-1 and TRBJ1-1; D is ambiguous. CDR1 and CDR2 from the germline V gene are SQVTM and ANQGSEA. The CDR3 consists of 11 residues. V was shortened by 7 bases and J by 1 base, with 7 bases between the two germline ends. Here the CDR3 reads CSARQNTEAFF. CDR3 nucleotide sequence: TGCAGCGCGAGACAGAACACTGAAGCTTTCTTT.

The chain employs TRBV6-1 and TRBJ2-2, with D tentatively TRBD2 (6 bases). CDR1 is MNHNS and CDR2 is SASEGT in the germline V gene. Trimming pared 8 bases from V and 4 bases from J, leaving 17 bases between. The CDR3 length is 15 residues. This chain's CDR3 is CASREIGEVTGELFF. For the CDR3, the DNA is TGTGCCAGCCGAGAGATAGGGGAGGTCACCGGGGAGCTGTTTTTT.

The rearrangement joins TRBV29-1 to TRBJ1-4, with TRBD1 as a possible D gene (5 bases). There are 17 residues in the CDR3. From germline, CDR1 is SQVTM and CDR2 ANQGSEA. Between the trimmed V and J ends, which lost 4 bases and 6 bases, there was a span of 24 bases. The CDR3 nucleotides are TGCAGCGTTGCTGTTCAGGGCTCCGCAAGAAATTATGAAAAACTGTTTTTT. It codes for CSVAVQGSARNYEKLFF.

The rearrangement joins TRBV5-1 to TRBJ2-7; D possibly corresponds to TRBD2 (5 bases). Germline-derived CDR1 and CDR2 are SGHRS and YFSETQ. CDR3 length equals 14 residues. Trimming pared 0 bases from V and 7 bases from J, leaving 14 bases between. The CDR3 DNA is TGCGCCAGCAGCTTGGGGTCAGCGTCGGGGGAGCAGTACTTC. Amino acids: CASSLGSASGEQYF.

Here the CDR3 reads CAVGQGLNTEAFF. The CDR3 DNA is TGTGCCGTAGGACAGGGATTGAACACTGAAGCTTTCTTT. The V gene is TRBV10-3, the J gene TRBJ1-1; 8 bases are a match to TRBD1. The germline CDR1 and CDR2 sequences are ENHRY and SYGVKD. The CDR3 sequence is 13 residues long. V dropped 11 bases and J dropped 0; count of bases not matched to a gene: 5.

The chain uses TRBV30 and TRBJ1-1, with D perhaps matching TRBD1 (5 bases). Germline CDR1 is GTSNPN and CDR2 is SVGIG (reference sequence). V was trimmed by 5 bases and J by 0 bases, leaving 10 bases between them. This CDR3 comprises 13 residues. The CDR3 protein is CAWETVMNTEAFF. DNA for the CDR3: TGTGCCTGGGAGACAGTAATGAACACTGAAGCTTTCTTT.

The rearrangement links TRBV7-9 to TRBJ2-4; no clear D. The CDR3 runs 12 residues. Germline CDR1 reads SEHNR; CDR2 reads FQNEAQ (reference sequence). V lost 2 bases and J 13 bases, leaving 12 bases between the germline ends. The CDR3 DNA reads as TGTGCCAGCAGCTTATCAACTATACCGCAGTACTTC. As protein: CASSLSTIPQYF.

The chain links TRBV27 to TRBJ1-4; 7 nucleotides align to TRBD1. The CDR3 is 15 amino acids. Germline trimming cut 6 bases from V and 6 bases from J; bases unmatched to any gene: 10. Germline CDR1 MNHEY, CDR2 SMNVEV (reference sequence). The CDR3 spells CASRLQGNEYEKLFF. In DNA form, the CDR3 reads TGTGCCAGCAGGCTACAGGGGAACGAGTATGAAAAACTGTTTTTT.

The rearrangement uses TRBV7-2 and TRBJ2-7; no clear D gene. The CDR3 runs to 14 residues. Deletions cut 1 base from V and 2 bases from J, with 9 bases between. Germline V gene sequence: CDR1 SGHTA, CDR2 FQGNSA. CDR3 sequence: CASSLVGATYEQYF. The CDR3 DNA reads TGTGCCAGCAGCTTAGTAGGCGCTACCTACGAGCAGTACTTC.

The V call is TRBV11-1, the J call TRBJ2-2; TRBD2 might be the D (6 bases). V lost 3 bases to trimming and J lost 1 base, with 9 bases between them. The CDR3 has 15 amino acids. Germline V lookup: CDR1 SGHAT, CDR2 FQDESV (reference sequence). DNA of the CDR3: TGTGCCAGCAGCTTGGGTAGCGGGAACACCGGGGAGCTGTTTTTT. Translation: CASSLGSGNTGELFF.

This clone was seen at least ten times. This sequence joins TRBV11-2 and TRBJ2-7; 9 nucleotides agree with TRBD1. The CDR3 spans 16 residues. V was pared by 6 bases and J by 5 bases, with 14 bases of the junction left unmatched. Germline CDR1 SGHAT, CDR2 FQNNGV. The CDR3 sequence: CASRPITGGASNEQYF. In DNA, the CDR3 is TGTGCCAGCAGACCGATTACAGGGGGCGCATCGAACGAGCAGTACTTC.

This clone appeared once. The chain joins TRBV4-1 to TRBJ1-1, with a possible D match to TRBD1 (6 bases). The V gene's germline CDR1 is MGHRA and CDR2 YSYEKL. The CDR3 runs 14 residues. V lost 0 bases and J 11 bases, leaving 16 bases between the germline ends. CDR3 amino acids: CASSQEDRPREAFF. In DNA, the CDR3 is TGCGCCAGCAGCCAAGAAGACAGGCCGAGGGAGGCTTTCTTT.

The chain links TRBV13 to TRBJ2-6; D may be TRBD1 or TRBD2 (5 bases each). The ends were cut back, 7 bases at V and 0 bases at J, with 10 bases in the middle. The CDR3 runs 15 residues. The germline V gene has CDR1 PRHDT and CDR2 FYEKMQ (reference sequence). The CDR3 protein is CASTRGASGANVLTF. The CDR3 coding sequence is TGTGCCAGCACCCGAGGGGCCTCTGGGGCCAACGTCCTGACTTTC.

The J gene is TRBJ1-2, the V gene TRBV25-1; maybe TRBD1 (5 bases). There are 11 residues in the CDR3. Germline V gene data show CDR1 as MGHDK and CDR2 as SYGVNS. V was trimmed by 6 bases and J by 8 bases, leaving 10 bases between them. The CDR3 region is CASRTGGGYTF. CDR3 sequence (DNA): TGTGCCAGCAGGACCGGGGGAGGCTACACCTTC.

The rearrangement joins TRBV9 to TRBJ2-1; D is possibly TRBD1 or TRBD2 (5 bases each). V lost 3 bases and J 4 bases, leaving 14 bases between the germline ends. Germline lookup yields CDR1 SGDLS and CDR2 YYNGEE. This CDR3 comprises 15 residues. CDR3 DNA: TGTGCCAGCAGCGCCCGAGGGGAACGGTACAATGAGCAGTTCTTC. It specifies CASSARGERYNEQFF. The full variable domain, completed using reference TRBV9 and TRBJ2-1, is DSGVTQTPKHLITATGQRVTLRCSPRSGDLSVYWYQQSLDQGLQFLIQYYNGEERAKGNILERFSAQQFPDLHSELNLSSLELGDSALYFCASSARGERYNEQFFGPGTRLTVL.

The CDR3 DNA follows: TGTGCCAGCAGCCAATACGGGAACCGAGACTACGAGCAGTACTTC. Translation gives CASSQYGNRDYEQYF. The genes are TRBV7-3 and TRBJ2-7; a possible D gene is TRBD2 (5 bases). The CDR3 totals 15 residues. Per the germline V gene, CDR1 is SGHTA and CDR2 is FQGTGA. Deletions cut 5 bases from V and 3 bases from J, with 17 bases between.

The gene calls are TRBV30 and TRBJ1-6, with 8 positions matching TRBD1. After removal of 2 bases from V and 10 bases from J, the junction contained 7 bases not matched to a gene. The germline V gene has CDR1 GTSNPN and CDR2 SVGIG (reference sequence). The CDR3 runs to 14 residues. CDR3 residues: CAWSPGQGRSPLHF. The CDR3 coding sequence is TGTGCCTGGAGTCCTGGACAGGGTAGATCACCCCTCCACTTT.

The table lists this clone with a count of one. The gene calls are TRBV5-1 and TRBJ2-7; 8 bases line up with TRBD1. With V trimmed by 4 bases and J by 3 bases, 9 bases remained unmatched. Germline V gene sequence: CDR1 SGHRS, CDR2 YFSETQ. This CDR3 comprises 15 residues. The CDR3 DNA is TGCGCCAGCAGCCCGGGGCAGGGGGCTTTCTACGAGCAGTACTTC. Its protein is CASSPGQGAFYEQYF. Looking up the rest from reference TRBV5-1 and TRBJ2-7 gives the full variable domain: KAGVTQTPRYLIKTRGQQVTLSCSPISGHRSVSWYQQTPGQGLQFLFEYFSETQRNKGNFPGRFSGRQFSNSRSEMNVSTLELGDSALYLCASSPGQGAFYEQYFGPGTRLTVT.

The V and J genes are TRBV27 and TRBJ1-6, with D tentatively TRBD1 (5 bases). The CDR3 sequence is 14 residues long. Per germline, CDR1 MNHEY and CDR2 SMNVEV (reference sequence). V lost 5 bases and J lost 12, with 17 bases in between. CDR3 loop: CASSPRGLRGPLHF. CDR3 DNA sequence: TGTGCCAGCAGTCCCCGGGGACTTAGGGGACCCCTCCACTTT.

The chain is built from TRBV18 and TRBJ1-1; D is possibly TRBD1 (6 bases). This CDR3 region has 13 residues. Per germline, CDR1 KGHSH and CDR2 LQKENI. Deletions cut 4 bases from V and 4 bases from J, with 10 bases between. CDR3 nucleotide sequence: TGTGCCAGCTCACGACAGGAGACCACTGAAGCTTTCTTT. Its protein is CASSRQETTEAFF.

The V call is TRBV25-1, the J call TRBJ1-2; TRBD1 agrees at 10 bases. This CDR3 contains 15 residues. Trimming cost V 4 bases and J 5 bases; bases outside gene matches: 7. Germline V lookup: CDR1 MGHDK, CDR2 SYGVNS. CDR3 loop: CASSGEGDRGYGYTF. DNA for the CDR3: TGTGCCAGCAGTGGAGAAGGGGACAGGGGATATGGCTACACCTTC.